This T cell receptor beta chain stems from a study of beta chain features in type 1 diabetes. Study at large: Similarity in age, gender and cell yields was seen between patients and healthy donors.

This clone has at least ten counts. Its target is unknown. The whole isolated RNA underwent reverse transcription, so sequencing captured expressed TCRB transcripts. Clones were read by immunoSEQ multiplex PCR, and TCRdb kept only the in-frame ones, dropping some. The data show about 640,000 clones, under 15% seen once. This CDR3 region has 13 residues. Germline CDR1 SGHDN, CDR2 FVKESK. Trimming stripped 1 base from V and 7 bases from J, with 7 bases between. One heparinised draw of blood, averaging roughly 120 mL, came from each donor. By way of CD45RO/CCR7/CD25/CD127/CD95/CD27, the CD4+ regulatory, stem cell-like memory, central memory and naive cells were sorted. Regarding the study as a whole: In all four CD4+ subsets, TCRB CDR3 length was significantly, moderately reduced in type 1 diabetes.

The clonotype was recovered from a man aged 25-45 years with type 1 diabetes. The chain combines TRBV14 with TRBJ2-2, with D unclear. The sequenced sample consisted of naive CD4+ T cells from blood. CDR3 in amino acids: CASSQVVGGELFF. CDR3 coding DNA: TGTGCCAGCAGCCAAGTGGTTGGCGGGGAGCTGTTTTTT.